The present TCR beta chain was sequenced within a study of cytomegalovirus exposure and HLA in healthy donors. PCR amplification relied on 60 Vbeta primers (plus 13 Jbeta primers). Method: immunoSEQ multiplex PCR; TCRdb's copy keeps in-frame clones and lacks some. Among roughly 100,000 clones listed, 77% were seen once. CDR1 MDHEN and CDR2 SYDVKM come from the germline V gene. This CDR3 comprises 16 residues. V lost 2 bases to trimming and J lost 6 bases; unmatched junction nucleotides: 13. The chain uses TRBV28 and TRBJ2-7; 7 bases agree with TRBD2. The origin of this receptor is a male donor in good health and CMV-seropositive. Sequencing was done on a sample of PBMCs. The CDR3 reads CASSLGTSEGRREQYF. The DNA of the CDR3 is TGTGCCAGCAGTTTAGGTACTAGCGAAGGTCGGCGCGAGCAGTACTTC.